The rows below give T cell receptor beta chains drawn from one sample of a study of blood T cells in healthy people across ages. TCRdb re-analysed the 5' RACE reads in MiXCR, keeping a single row per CDR3 protein. The repertoire holds about 680,000 distinct CDR3 sequences, with 49% as singletons. Sequencing was done on a sample of blood. These receptors were obtained from a woman in her fifties or sixties in good health. The CDR3 runs from the conserved cysteine through the conserved F or W. A D gene is named only where the DNA matches it firmly. For some rows the clone size is stated as once, few or many, or as a class when expanded; others skip it.

J | V | D | size | CDR3 | DNA
TRBJ2-3 | TRBV5-4 | . | few | CASSSGLRTDTQYF | TGTGCCAGCAGCTCCGGACTTCGCACAGATACGCAGTATTTT
TRBJ2-7 | TRBV10-3 | . | once | CAISEGAFDTGRTPLDQYF | TGTGCCATCAGTGAGGGCGCCTTCGATACGGGTCGCACCCCGCTGGACCAGTACTTC
TRBJ2-3 | TRBV4-2 | TRBD1 | . | CASSQKLGQGRGDTQYF | TGTGCCAGCAGCCAAAAACTGGGACAGGGGAGGGGAGATACGCAGTATTTT
TRBJ2-1 | TRBV7-9 | . | . | CASSAQQGEQFF | TGTGCCAGCAGCGCACAACAGGGAGAGCAGTTCTTC
TRBJ1-2 | TRBV10-3 | . | few | CAISESSGTGGYTF | TGTGCCATCAGTGAGTCGTCGGGCACGGGTGGCTACACCTTC
TRBJ1-6 | TRBV30 | . | once | CAWSSLSGYSSPLHF | TGTGCCTGGAGTTCCCTGTCAGGGTACAGTTCACCCCTCCACTTT
TRBJ2-1 | TRBV20-1 | TRBD2 | . | CSARERTSSYNEQFF | TGCAGTGCTAGAGAGCGGACTAGCTCCTACAATGAGCAGTTCTTC
TRBJ2-1 | TRBV12-3/TRBV12-4 | TRBD2 | few | CASSLTSGRRGNEQFF | TGTGCCAGCAGTTTGACTAGCGGGAGAAGGGGCAATGAGCAGTTCTTC
TRBJ1-4 | TRBV12-3/TRBV12-4 | TRBD1 | . | CASKSAGGREKLFF | TGTGCCAGCAAGAGCGCAGGGGGCAGAGAAAAACTGTTTTTT
TRBJ2-5 | TRBV20-1 | . | few | CSARSGALETQYF | TGCAGTGCTAGGTCTGGCGCATTAGAGACCCAGTACTTC
TRBJ2-5 | TRBV30 | . | . | CAWSAGLQETQYF | TGTGCTTGGAGTGCAGGGTTGCAAGAGACCCAGTACTTC
TRBJ2-5 | TRBV12-3/TRBV12-4 | TRBD2 | . | CASSPPWGRAEETQYF | TGTGCCAGCAGTCCCCCATGGGGGAGGGCTGAAGAGACCCAGTACTTC
TRBJ2-7 | TRBV5-1 | TRBD2 | . | CASSLGSSGVLNEQYF | TGCGCCAGCAGCTTGGGTTCTAGCGGGGTCCTCAATGAGCAGTACTTC
TRBJ2-5 | TRBV24-1 | . | . | CATSDSNYEQYF | TGTGCCACCAGTGACTCTAACTATGAGCAGTACTTC
TRBJ2-5 | TRBV5-1 | TRBD2 | . | CASSPGVAGVQETQYF | TGCGCCAGCAGCCCAGGGGTAGCGGGAGTACAAGAGACCCAGTACTTC
TRBJ2-2 | TRBV28 | . | . | CASSFQGGGAGELFF | TGTGCCAGCAGTTTTCAGGGAGGAGGTGCCGGGGAGCTGTTTTTT
TRBJ2-7 | TRBV21-1 | . | few | CASRGDSGPLRYEQYF | TGTGCCAGCAGGGGGGACTCAGGGCCCCTTCGCTACGAGCAGTACTTC
TRBJ2-5 | TRBV7-2 | . | few | CASSLPIRETQYF | TGTGCCAGCAGCTTACCCATACGGGAGACCCAGTACTTC
TRBJ2-1 | TRBV12-3/TRBV12-4 | . | . | CASSFGTGGVSSYNEQFF | TGTGCCAGCAGTTTTGGTACGGGGGGCGTGAGCTCCTACAATGAGCAGTTCTTC
TRBJ1-2 | TRBV7-2 | TRBD1 | . | CASSSQGARGYGYTF | TGTGCCAGCAGCTCTCAGGGGGCGCGGGGCTATGGCTACACCTTC
TRBJ2-1 | TRBV6-2/TRBV6-3 | . | . | CASSYLGSPYNEQFF | TGTGCCAGCAGTTACCTTGGGAGCCCCTACAATGAGCAGTTCTTC
TRBJ2-3 | TRBV29-1 | . | . | CSVPEGLSDTQYF | TGCAGCGTACCCGAGGGACTTTCAGATACGCAGTATTTT
TRBJ2-3 | TRBV7-9 | . | few | CASSIPRATDTQYF | TGTGCCAGCAGCATACCGAGGGCAACAGATACGCAGTATTTT
TRBJ1-1 | TRBV29-1 | . | . | CSVGRVLEPAEAFF | TGCAGCGTTGGGAGGGTCCTAGAACCTGCTGAAGCTTTCTTT
TRBJ2-3 | TRBV7-9 | . | . | CASSARRGDTQYF | TGTGCCAGCAGCGCCCGTCGGGGGGATACGCAGTATTTT
TRBJ2-5 | TRBV7-3 | . | few | CASSLNQPETQYF | TGTGCCAGCAGCCTCAATCAACCAGAGACCCAGTACTTC
TRBJ2-1 | TRBV6-2/TRBV6-3 | TRBD2 | . | CASTSAGVANNEQFF | TGTGCCAGCACTTCAGCGGGAGTCGCGAACAATGAGCAGTTCTTC
TRBJ1-2 | TRBV2 | . | . | CASSEEAGVNYGYTF | TGTGCCAGCAGTGAAGAGGCAGGAGTTAACTATGGCTACACCTTC
TRBJ1-6 | TRBV27 | . | . | CASSLADLSSYNSPLHF | TGTGCCAGCAGTTTAGCAGACCTGAGCTCCTATAATTCACCCCTCCACTTT
TRBJ2-3 | TRBV7-2 | . | few | CASSALAVSTDTQYF | TGTGCCAGCAGCGCTCTAGCAGTTAGCACAGATACGCAGTATTTT
TRBJ2-7 | TRBV10-3 | TRBD1 | once | CAITTRQGRSYEQYF | TGTGCCATCACCACAAGACAGGGTAGATCCTACGAGCAGTACTTC
TRBJ1-1 | TRBV6-2/TRBV6-3 | TRBD1 | few | CASIRQGATEAFF | TGTGCCAGCATCCGACAGGGTGCCACTGAAGCTTTCTTT
TRBJ1-2 | TRBV29-1 | TRBD1 | few | CSVRQGEGYTF | TGCAGCGTTAGACAGGGGGAGGGCTACACCTTC
TRBJ2-7 | TRBV5-5 | TRBD1 | few | CASSAGTGSTYEQYF | TGTGCCAGCAGCGCCGGGACAGGGAGTACCTACGAGCAGTACTTC
TRBJ2-3 | TRBV4-3 | TRBD2 | few | CASSRRDPGLAGSTDTQYF | TGCGCCAGCAGCCGAAGAGACCCGGGACTAGCGGGATCCACAGATACGCAGTATTTT
TRBJ2-1 | TRBV2 | . | few | CASEGQGNEQFF | TGTGCCAGCGAGGGACAAGGCAATGAGCAGTTCTTC